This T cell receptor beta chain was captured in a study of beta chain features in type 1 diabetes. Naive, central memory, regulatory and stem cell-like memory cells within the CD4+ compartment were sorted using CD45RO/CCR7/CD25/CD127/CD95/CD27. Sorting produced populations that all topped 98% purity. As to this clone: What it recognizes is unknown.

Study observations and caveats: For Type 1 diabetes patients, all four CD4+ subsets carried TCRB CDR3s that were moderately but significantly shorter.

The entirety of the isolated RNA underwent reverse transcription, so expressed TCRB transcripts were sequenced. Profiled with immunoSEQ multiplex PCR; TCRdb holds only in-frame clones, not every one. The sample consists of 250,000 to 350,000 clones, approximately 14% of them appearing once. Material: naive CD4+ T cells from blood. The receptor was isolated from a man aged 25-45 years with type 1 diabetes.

CDR3 sequence reads: CAWSRPLRNSGANVLTF. In nucleotides, the CDR3 is TGTGCCTGGAGCAGGCCGCTTAGGAACTCTGGGGCCAACGTCCTGACTTTC. The rearrangement joins TRBV30 to TRBJ2-6, with D hard to call. Looked up from germline, CDR1 is GTSNPN and CDR2 is SVGIG (reference sequence). V gave up 3 bases and J gave up 0 bases, with 15 bases separating them. The CDR3 has 17 residues.